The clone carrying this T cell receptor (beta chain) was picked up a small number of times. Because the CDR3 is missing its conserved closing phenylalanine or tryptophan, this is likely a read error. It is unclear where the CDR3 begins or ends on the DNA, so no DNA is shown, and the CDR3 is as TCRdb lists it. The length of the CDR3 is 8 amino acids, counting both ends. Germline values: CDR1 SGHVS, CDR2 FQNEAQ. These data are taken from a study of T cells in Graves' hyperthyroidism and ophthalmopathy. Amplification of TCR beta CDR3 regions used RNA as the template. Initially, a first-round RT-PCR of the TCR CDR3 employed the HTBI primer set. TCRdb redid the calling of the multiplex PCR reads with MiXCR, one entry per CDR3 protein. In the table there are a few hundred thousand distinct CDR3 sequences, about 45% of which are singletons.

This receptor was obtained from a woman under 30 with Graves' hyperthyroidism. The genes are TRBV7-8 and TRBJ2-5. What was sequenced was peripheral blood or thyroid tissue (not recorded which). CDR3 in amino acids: CASSGRHA.